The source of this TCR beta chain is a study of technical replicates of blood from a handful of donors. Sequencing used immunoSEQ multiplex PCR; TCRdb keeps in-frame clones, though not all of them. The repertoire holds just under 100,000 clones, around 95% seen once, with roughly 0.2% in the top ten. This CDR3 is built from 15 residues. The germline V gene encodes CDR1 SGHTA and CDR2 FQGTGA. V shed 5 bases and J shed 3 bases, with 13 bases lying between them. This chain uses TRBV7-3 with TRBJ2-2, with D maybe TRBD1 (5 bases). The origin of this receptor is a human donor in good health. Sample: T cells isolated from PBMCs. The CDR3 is CASSRDRSHTGELFF. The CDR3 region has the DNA TGTGCCAGCAGCCGCGACAGATCCCACACCGGGGAGCTGTTTTTT.